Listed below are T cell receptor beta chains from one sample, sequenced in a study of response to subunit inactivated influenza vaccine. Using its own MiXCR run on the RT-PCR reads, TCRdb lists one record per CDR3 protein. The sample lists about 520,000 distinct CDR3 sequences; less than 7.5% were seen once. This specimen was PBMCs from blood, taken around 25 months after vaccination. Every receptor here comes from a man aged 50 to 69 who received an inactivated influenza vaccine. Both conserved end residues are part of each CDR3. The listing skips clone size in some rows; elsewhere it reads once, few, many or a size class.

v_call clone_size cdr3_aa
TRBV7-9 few CASSLKAGLGYEQYF
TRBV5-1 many CASSSGQVTEAFF
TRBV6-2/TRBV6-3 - CASVSSGGTAAYF
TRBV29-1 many CSGGSTGWGYTF
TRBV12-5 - CASGPPGQGSGELFF
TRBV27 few CASSSTSGGPRTGELFF
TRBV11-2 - CASSFVGASFTDTQYF
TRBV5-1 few CASSLGHTGNTIYF
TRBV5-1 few CASSVPGEEAQYF
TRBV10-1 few CASTYIGESYYEQYF
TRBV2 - CASSYRGLSTEAFF
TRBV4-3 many CASSQLLAGGNTGELFF
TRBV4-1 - CASSQDQGVGNTIYF
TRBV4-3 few CASSQDMGAEQYF
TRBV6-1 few CASRKTGVTNEKLFF
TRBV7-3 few CASSPRLGWEQFF
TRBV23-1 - CASSQPTDQETQYF
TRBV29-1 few CSVRRALSNTEAFF
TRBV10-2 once CASRDTHGEQYF
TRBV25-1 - CASSVGGGQDTQYF
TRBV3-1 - CASSQVGTGGTSYEQYF
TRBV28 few CASSLQRTNTEAFF
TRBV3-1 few CASSQQTGLVNTQYF
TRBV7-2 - CASSSSGGGTQYF
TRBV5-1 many CASSLGEDYEQYF